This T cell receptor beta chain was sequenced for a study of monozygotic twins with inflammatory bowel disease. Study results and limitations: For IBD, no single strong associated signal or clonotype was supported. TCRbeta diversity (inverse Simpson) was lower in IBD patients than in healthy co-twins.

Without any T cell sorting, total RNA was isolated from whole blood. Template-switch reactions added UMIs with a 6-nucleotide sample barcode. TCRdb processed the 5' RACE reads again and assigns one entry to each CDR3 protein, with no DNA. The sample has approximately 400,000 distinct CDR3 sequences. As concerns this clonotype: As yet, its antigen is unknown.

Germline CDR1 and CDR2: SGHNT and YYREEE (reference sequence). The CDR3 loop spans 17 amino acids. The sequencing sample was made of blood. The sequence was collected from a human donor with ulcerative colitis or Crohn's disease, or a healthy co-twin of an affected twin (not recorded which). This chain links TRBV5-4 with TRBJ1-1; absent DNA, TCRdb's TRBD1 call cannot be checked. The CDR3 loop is CASSFPGPRVDDTEAFF.